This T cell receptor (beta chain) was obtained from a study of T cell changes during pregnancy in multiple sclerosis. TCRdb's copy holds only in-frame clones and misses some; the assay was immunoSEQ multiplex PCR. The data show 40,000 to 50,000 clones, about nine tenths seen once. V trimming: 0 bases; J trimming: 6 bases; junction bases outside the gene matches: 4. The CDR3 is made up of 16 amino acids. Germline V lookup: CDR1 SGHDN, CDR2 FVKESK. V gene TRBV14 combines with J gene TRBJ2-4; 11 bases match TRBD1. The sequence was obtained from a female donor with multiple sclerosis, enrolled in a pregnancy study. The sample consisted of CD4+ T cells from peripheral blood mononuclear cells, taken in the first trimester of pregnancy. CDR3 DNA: TGTGCCAGCAGCCAAGACTGGACAGGGGGCTTAAACATTCAGTACTTC. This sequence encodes CASSQDWTGGLNIQYF.